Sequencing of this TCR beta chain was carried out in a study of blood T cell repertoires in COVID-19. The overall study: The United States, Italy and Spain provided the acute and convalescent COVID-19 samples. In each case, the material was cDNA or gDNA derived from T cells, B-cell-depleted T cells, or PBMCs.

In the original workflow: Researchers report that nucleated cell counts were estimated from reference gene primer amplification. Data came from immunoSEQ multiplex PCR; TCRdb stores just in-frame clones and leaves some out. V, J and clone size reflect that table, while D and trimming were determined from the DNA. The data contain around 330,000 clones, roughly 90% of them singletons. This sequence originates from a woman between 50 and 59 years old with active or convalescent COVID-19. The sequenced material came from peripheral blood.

The CDR3 nucleotides are TGTGCCAGCAGTCGCGGACTAGCGGGAGGAATCTACGAGCAGTACTTC. Translating gives CASSRGLAGGIYEQYF. This chain links TRBV27 with TRBJ2-7; 14 nucleotides line up with TRBD2. V lost 5 bases, J lost 3 bases, and 6 bases stayed unmatched. This CDR3 contains 16 residues. Germline V lookup: CDR1 MNHEY, CDR2 SMNVEV (reference sequence).